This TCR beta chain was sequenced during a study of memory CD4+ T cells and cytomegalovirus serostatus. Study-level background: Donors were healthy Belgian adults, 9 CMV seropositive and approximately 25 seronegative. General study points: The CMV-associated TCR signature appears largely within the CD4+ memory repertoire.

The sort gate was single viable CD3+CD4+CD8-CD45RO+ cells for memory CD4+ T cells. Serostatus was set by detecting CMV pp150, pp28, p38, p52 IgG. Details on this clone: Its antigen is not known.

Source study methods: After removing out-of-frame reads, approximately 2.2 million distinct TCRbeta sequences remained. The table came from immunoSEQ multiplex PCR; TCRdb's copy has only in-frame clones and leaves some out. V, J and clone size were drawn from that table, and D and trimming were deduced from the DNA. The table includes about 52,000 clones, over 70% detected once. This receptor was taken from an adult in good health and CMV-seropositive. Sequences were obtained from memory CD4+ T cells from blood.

The CDR3, as DNA: TGCGCCAGCAGCCGCCGACTAGCGGGGGGGGTCCAAGAGACCCAGTACTTC. It yields the protein CASSRRLAGGVQETQYF. The V and J genes are TRBV4-3 and TRBJ2-5, with 14 bases identical to TRBD2. CDR1 and CDR2 from the germline V gene are LGHNA and YSLEER. This CDR3 is built from 17 residues. The J segment lost 1 base and the V segment lost 4 bases, leaving 5 bases of the junction unmatched.